These 24 T cell receptor beta chains originate from one sample sequenced in a study of PD-1 blockade in classical Hodgkin lymphoma. The method was immunoSEQ multiplex PCR; TCRdb's version includes in-frame clones alone and lacks a portion of them. The sample comprises about 61,000 clones, around 90% of which are singletons, and about 8.1% rests with the top ten. The time point was: cycle 4 day 1 (C4D1), after less than 7 weeks of nivolumab. Every patient relapsed after autologous stem cell transplantation, and brentuximab vedotin exposure varied. The sequenced sample was peripheral blood mononuclear cells (PBMCs), obtained before the fourth cycle of nivolumab. The receptor source for this set is a human donor with classical Hodgkin lymphoma.

The chain is built from TRBV7-9 and TRBJ2-7; tentatively, D is TRBD2 (6 bases). The CDR3 has 14 amino acids. From germline, CDR1 is SEHNR and CDR2 FQNEAQ (reference sequence). V shed 0 bases and J shed 9 bases, with 15 bases lying between them. Written as DNA, the CDR3 is TGTGCCAGCAGCTTAGCAGCTCAGGTGCGGGGGCAGTACTTC. Translated: CASSLAAQVRGQYF.

The chain has TRBV19 and TRBJ2-7, with 10 bases fitting TRBD1. From germline, CDR1 is LNHDA and CDR2 SQIVND (reference sequence). V lost 6 bases to trimming and J lost 4 bases; unmatched junction nucleotides: 6. The CDR3 runs 14 residues. As DNA, the CDR3 is TGTGCCAGTAGCCCCGGGACAGGGGTGTACGAGCAGTACTTC. It codes for CASSPGTGVYEQYF.

V is TRBV5-1 and J is TRBJ1-3; D not certain. Germline-derived CDR1 and CDR2 are SGHRS and YFSETQ. The V and J ends lost 2 bases and 2 bases respectively, with 2 bases between them. The CDR3 loop spans 12 amino acids. This CDR3 reads CASSFPGNTIYF. In DNA, the CDR3 is TGCGCCAGCAGCTTTCCTGGAAACACCATATATTTT. Full variable domain (remainder filled in from reference TRBV5-1 and TRBJ1-3): KAGVTQTPRYLIKTRGQQVTLSCSPISGHRSVSWYQQTPGQGLQFLFEYFSETQRNKGNFPGRFSGRQFSNSRSEMNVSTLELGDSALYLCASSFPGNTIYFGEGSWLTVV.

This chain links TRBV6-5 with TRBJ1-4; 7 bases line up with TRBD1. There are 14 residues in the CDR3. The germline CDR1 and CDR2 sequences are MNHEY and SVGAGI. Trimming at V came to 4 bases and at J to 6 bases, leaving 5 bases not matched to a gene. Here the CDR3 DNA reads TGTGCCAGCAGTTGGAACGGACAGGATGAAAAACTGTTTTTT. This encodes CASSWNGQDEKLFF.

The rearrangement uses TRBV30 and TRBJ2-7, with D hard to call. Trimming shortened V by 4 bases and J by 4 bases, and 8 bases separated the two germline ends. The CDR3 totals 11 residues. From germline, CDR1 is GTSNPN and CDR2 SVGIG (reference sequence). CDR3 bases: TGTGCCTGGACAGATTTGTACGAGCAGTACTTC. Translation gives CAWTDLYEQYF.

The chain employs TRBV27 and TRBJ1-5, with D perhaps TRBD1 (5 bases). V lost 11 bases to trimming and J lost 5 bases, with 19 bases between them. From germline, CDR1 is MNHEY and CDR2 SMNVEV (reference sequence). The CDR3 is made up of 14 amino acids. The CDR3 DNA sequence: TGTGCCTCCCGCTCGCGGCAGGGTGATCAGCCCCAGCATTTT. Translated, it gives CASRSRQGDQPQHF.

This clone was observed a few times. The chain recombines TRBV5-1 with TRBJ2-2; D call uncertain. The germline V gene encodes CDR1 SGHRS and CDR2 YFSETQ. CDR3 length equals 14 residues. V lost 6 bases, J lost 3 bases, and 12 bases lay in between. The CDR3 here is CASTFYWDTGELFF. The DNA for the CDR3 is TGCGCCAGCACCTTCTACTGGGACACCGGGGAGCTGTTTTTT.

The V and J genes are TRBV7-9 and TRBJ1-2; TRBD1 aligns across 10 bases. CDR3 length equals 17 residues. The germline CDR1 and CDR2 sequences are SEHNR and FQNEAQ (reference sequence). Trimming at V came to 3 bases and at J to 5 bases, leaving 12 bases not matched to a gene. This CDR3 is CASSLLTGTGALYGYTF. The CDR3 DNA is TGTGCCAGCAGCTTGCTGACCGGGACAGGGGCGTTGTATGGCTACACCTTC.

The chain is built from TRBV9 and TRBJ2-5, with D possibly TRBD2 on 6 matching bases. With 4 bases removed from V and 1 base from J, the gap between germline ends came to 14 bases. Germline V gene data show CDR1 as SGDLS and CDR2 as YYNGEE. The CDR3 runs 15 residues. This CDR3 reads CASSFLGDFQETQYF. The DNA of the CDR3 is TGTGCCAGCAGCTTCCTCGGGGACTTCCAAGAGACCCAGTACTTC.

The CDR3 coding sequence is TGTGCCAGCAGCTTTTGGGGGGCCAACGTCCTGACTTTC. Its protein product is CASSFWGANVLTF. The V call is TRBV5-8, the J call TRBJ2-6; D is unclear. The CDR3 runs 13 residues. Per germline, CDR1 SGHTS and CDR2 YDEGEE. V lost 2 bases to trimming and J lost 4 bases, with 4 bases between them.

The DNA for the CDR3 is TGTGCCAGCAGTTACGCAGGGCACTATGGCTACACCTTC. Its protein product is CASSYAGHYGYTF. The V call is TRBV6-5, the J call TRBJ1-2; D is possibly TRBD1 (5 bases). The CDR3 sequence is 13 residues long. The V end was cut by 2 bases, the J end by 3 bases, with 7 bases between. Germline V lookup: CDR1 MNHEY, CDR2 SVGAGI.

The chain joins TRBV5-6 to TRBJ1-2; D perhaps matches TRBD1 (6 bases). This CDR3 contains 14 residues. Germline assignment: CDR1 SGHDT and CDR2 YYEEEE. V was cut by 4 bases and J by 8 bases, with 18 bases left in between. The CDR3 region is CASSHDRSLGGYTF. In nucleotides, the CDR3 is TGTGCCAGCAGCCATGACAGGAGCCTCGGGGGCTACACCTTC. The full variable domain, rest sourced from reference TRBV5-6 and TRBJ1-2, is DAGVTQSPTHLIKTRGQQVTLRCSPKSGHDTVSWYQQALGQGPQFIFQYYEEEERQRGNFPDRFSGHQFPNYSSELNVNALLLGDSALYLCASSHDRSLGGYTFGSGTRLTVV.

CDR3 residues: CASSPPPTPSGNTIYF. The CDR3 bases are TGTGCCAGCAGCCCTCCGCCTACCCCCTCTGGAAACACCATATATTTT. The chain joins TRBV5-6 to TRBJ1-3; D gene ambiguous. The CDR3 is 16 amino acids. The V end lost 4 bases, the J end lost 0 bases, and 14 bases lay between the germline ends. In germline, CDR1 is SGHDT, CDR2 YYEEEE.

V usage is TRBV5-6 and J usage is TRBJ1-6, with TRBD1 as a possible D gene (6 bases). The CDR3 has 15 amino acids. The germline gives CDR1 SGHDT, CDR2 YYEEEE. Trimming shortened V by 0 bases and J by 10 bases, and 14 bases separated the two germline ends. CDR3 sequence reads: CASSLAGGWSSPLHF. DNA for the CDR3: TGTGCCAGCAGCTTGGCCGGGGGCTGGAGCTCACCCCTCCACTTT.

V usage is TRBV25-1 and J usage is TRBJ1-1; 8 bases fit TRBD1. The CDR3 covers 15 residues. Losses at the gene ends were 6 bases for V and 9 bases for J; bases not matched to a gene: 15. Germline CDR1 reads MGHDK; CDR2 reads SYGVNS. The CDR3 reads CASRGPGQAVPKAFF. CDR3 nucleotides: TGTGCCAGCAGGGGACCGGGACAGGCCGTACCCAAAGCTTTCTTT.

The chain employs TRBV5-4 and TRBJ1-1; 9 bases agree with TRBD1. J lost 5 bases, V lost 4 bases, and 6 bases had no gene match. The germline CDR1 and CDR2 sequences are SGHNT and YYREEE (reference sequence). The CDR3 consists of 14 residues. The DNA for the CDR3 is TGTGCCAGCAGCCAGTGGACAGGGGATACTGAAGCTTTCTTT. Its protein product is CASSQWTGDTEAFF.

J is TRBJ1-1 and V is TRBV19; D gene uncertain. Germline V gene sequence: CDR1 LNHDA, CDR2 SQIVND (reference sequence). The V gene lost 1 base and the J gene lost 1 base, with 7 bases spanning the gap. CDR3 length equals 14 residues. Written as DNA, the CDR3 is TGTGCCAGTAGTATAGTCTTTGGGAACACTGAAGCTTTCTTT. Translation: CASSIVFGNTEAFF. Full variable domain (rest looked up from reference TRBV19 and TRBJ1-1): DGGITQSPKYLFRKEGQNVTLSCEQNLNHDAMYWYRQDPGQGLRLIYYSQIVNDFQKGDIAEGYSVSREKKESFPLTVTSAQKNPTAFYLCASSIVFGNTEAFFGQGTRLTVV.

This chain links TRBV5-1 with TRBJ1-1, with a weak D call TRBD1 (5 bases). Per the germline V gene, CDR1 is SGHRS and CDR2 is YFSETQ. V dropped 0 bases and J dropped 5 bases, with 8 bases sitting between them. The CDR3 is 13 amino acids. The CDR3: CASSLEGSTEAFF. The CDR3 nucleotides read TGCGCCAGCAGCTTGGAGGGGTCAACTGAAGCTTTCTTT.

The chain carries TRBV7-9 and TRBJ2-7; 8 nucleotides line up with TRBD2. V was clipped by 6 bases and J by 6 bases; unmatched bases: 7. The CDR3 extends over 13 amino acids. Germline loops: CDR1 SEHNR, CDR2 FQNEAQ (reference sequence). The CDR3 reads CASRAGLEGEQYF. DNA of the CDR3: TGTGCCAGCAGGGCGGGACTAGAAGGCGAGCAGTACTTC.

This chain links TRBV11-2 with TRBJ2-7; the D gene is possibly TRBD2 (6 bases). The CDR3 has 15 residues. Germline V gene data show CDR1 as SGHAT and CDR2 as FQNNGV. V was cut by 5 bases and J by 0 bases, with 14 bases left in between. The CDR3 spells CASSLATLSSYEQYF. In DNA, the CDR3 is TGTGCCAGCAGCCTAGCGACACTTAGCTCCTACGAGCAGTACTTC.

This chain uses TRBV7-9 with TRBJ1-2; 7 positions match TRBD1. CDR1 and CDR2 (germline): SEHNR, FQNEAQ (reference sequence). CDR3 length: 13 residues. V shed 5 bases, J shed 6 bases, and the junction held 6 bases outside the gene matches. Here the CDR3 reads CASSAIRGDGYTF. The CDR3 region has the DNA TGTGCCAGCAGCGCCATCAGGGGGGATGGCTACACCTTC.

The count of this clone is one. The chain carries TRBV5-1 and TRBJ1-6; 8 nucleotides line up with TRBD1. CDR3 length equals 14 residues. V trimming: 4 bases; J trimming: 8 bases; junction bases outside the gene matches: 5. Germline V gives CDR1 SGHRS, CDR2 YFSETQ. CDR3 sequence reads: CASSPGQGYSPLHF. The CDR3 region has the DNA TGCGCCAGCAGCCCTGGACAGGGCTATTCACCCCTCCACTTT.

The gene calls are TRBV5-1 and TRBJ1-5, with a tentative D call TRBD1 (6 bases). CDR1 and CDR2 from the germline V gene are SGHRS and YFSETQ. The CDR3 totals 14 residues. V was cut by 3 bases and J by 7 bases, with 14 bases left in between. CDR3 sequence reads: CASSYDGGGQPQHF. CDR3 DNA sequence: TGCGCCAGCAGCTATGATGGAGGGGGGCAGCCCCAGCATTTT.

This sequence joins TRBV2 and TRBJ2-1; D is ambiguous. V gave up 6 bases and J gave up 0 bases, with 12 bases separating them. This CDR3 has 15 amino acids. Per germline, CDR1 SNHLY and CDR2 FYNNEI. CDR3 amino acids: CASSYSASSYNEQFF. The CDR3 bases are TGTGCCAGCAGCTACTCGGCGAGCTCCTACAATGAGCAGTTCTTC. Supplemented by reference TRBV2 and TRBJ2-1, the full variable domain reads EPEVTQTPSHQVTQMGQEVILRCVPISNHLYFYWYRQILGQKVEFLVSFYNNEISEKSEIFDDQFSVERPDGSNFTLKIRSTKLEDSAMYFCASSYSASSYNEQFFGPGTRLTVL.